These 14 T cell receptor beta chains were all obtained from the same sample, sequenced in a study of T cell repertoires in aging, cancer and after chemotherapy. The template was genomic DNA from peripheral blood, not RNA. A mixed TRB-A/B primer pool amplified rearranged TRB by multiplex touch-down PCR. TCRdb analysed the multiplex PCR reads with MiXCR anew, one entry per CDR3 protein. The table records 6,000 to 6,500 distinct CDR3 sequences, roughly 35% of them present only once. The sequenced sample consisted of blood. These receptors were taken from a human donor with a blood cancer.

This clonotype is termed medium-sized. V gene TRBV29-1 combines with J gene TRBJ1-2, with D possibly matching TRBD1 (6 bases). The CDR3 loop spans 12 amino acids. Germline V CDR1 and CDR2: SQVTM, ANQGSEA. V was trimmed by 5 bases and J by 7 bases, leaving 14 bases between them. In nucleotides, the CDR3 is TGCAGCGTTATAACAGGGTATCGTGGCTACACCTTC. This codes for CSVITGYRGYTF.

The V gene is TRBV5-4, the J gene TRBJ1-1; D perhaps matches TRBD1 (5 bases). The CDR3 length is 15 residues. Trimming stripped 4 bases from V and 0 bases from J, with 13 bases between. The germline CDR1 and CDR2 sequences are SGHNT and YYREEE (reference sequence). CDR3 loop: CASSVGVKMNTEAFF. In DNA form, the CDR3 reads TGTGCCAGCAGCGTAGGGGTAAAGATGAACACTGAAGCTTTCTTT.

This clonotype has more than one count but fewer than ten. V and J are TRBV29-1 and TRBJ1-2; D call uncertain. Germline CDR1 reads SQVTM; CDR2 reads ANQGSEA. The CDR3 contains 12 residues. Trimming stripped 1 base from V and 8 bases from J, with 11 bases between. CDR3 sequence reads: CSVEGQVFGYTF. The CDR3 nucleotides are TGCAGCGTTGAAGGTCAGGTCTTCGGCTACACCTTC.

There are a few counts of this clonotype. The chain carries TRBV6-5 and TRBJ1-1; TRBD1 agrees at 7 bases. The ends lost 8 bases at V and 1 base at J; junction bases unmatched: 13. CDR1 and CDR2 from the germline V gene are MNHEY and SVGAGI. The CDR3 extends over 16 amino acids. Here the CDR3 reads CASFLGRTGPNTEAFF. For the CDR3, the DNA is TGTGCCAGCTTCCTAGGGCGGACAGGACCGAACACTGAAGCTTTCTTT.

The chain combines TRBV20-1 with TRBJ2-1, with TRBD2 matching over 10 bases. CDR1 DFQATT and CDR2 SNEGSKA come from the germline V gene (reference sequence). The V and J ends lost 3 bases and 7 bases, in that order; junction bases with no gene match: 9. CDR3 length: 15 residues. The CDR3 protein is CSASNLAGVGNEQFF. CDR3 bases: TGCAGTGCTAGTAATCTAGCGGGAGTAGGTAATGAGCAGTTCTTC.

This sequence joins TRBV7-9 and TRBJ2-3; 11 nucleotides agree with TRBD2. CDR3 length equals 14 residues. The V and J ends lost 5 bases and 10 bases, in that order; junction bases with no gene match: 8. In germline, CDR1 is SEHNR, CDR2 FQNEAQ (reference sequence). Here the CDR3 reads CASSNGLAGPPQYF. CDR3 nucleotide sequence: TGTGCCAGCAGCAACGGACTAGCGGGCCCCCCGCAGTATTTT.

The chain joins TRBV6-5 to TRBJ1-4; TRBD1 is a possible D gene (6 bases). V gave up 0 bases and J gave up 8 bases, with 13 bases separating them. This CDR3 is 15 amino acids long. Germline values: CDR1 MNHEY, CDR2 SVGAGI. This chain's CDR3 is CASSYSYRDDEKLFF. The CDR3 DNA is TGTGCCAGCAGTTACTCATACAGGGATGACGAAAAACTGTTTTTT.

This chain links TRBV12-3 or TRBV12-4 with TRBJ2-2, with D hard to call. V gave up 2 bases and J gave up 3 bases, with 13 bases separating them. The CDR3 loop spans 16 amino acids. CDR3 loop: CASSLSQWLDTGELFF. CDR3 DNA sequence: TGTGCCAGCAGTTTATCGCAGTGGTTAGACACCGGGGAGCTGTTTTTT.

This clonotype is medium-sized in the sample. V gene TRBV11-3 combines with J gene TRBJ2-7; TRBD2 might be the D (5 bases). CDR3 length equals 17 residues. Germline CDR1 is SGHNT and CDR2 is YENEEA. V was shortened by 1 base and J by 3 bases, with 19 bases between the two germline ends. The CDR3 loop reads CASSLGAGVPDGYEQYF. In nucleotides, the CDR3 is TGTGCCAGCAGCTTAGGCGCCGGGGTTCCGGACGGCTACGAGCAGTACTTC. The full variable domain, its missing parts supplied by reference TRBV11-3 and TRBJ2-7, is EAGVVQSPRYKIIEKKQPVAFWCNPISGHNTLYWYLQNLGQGPELLIRYENEEAVDDSQLPKDRFSAERLKGVDSTLKIQPAELGDSAVYLCASSLGAGVPDGYEQYFGPGTRLTVT.

This clonotype was counted only a few times. The CDR3 region is CASSEGQGASYGYTF. The CDR3 DNA reads TGTGCCAGCAGCGAGGGACAGGGGGCCAGCTATGGCTACACCTTC. The chain recombines TRBV5-4 with TRBJ1-2, with 12 bases fitting TRBD1. The V gene end was trimmed by 4 bases and the J gene end by 4 bases; junction bases not matched to a gene: 5. The CDR3 loop spans 15 amino acids. In germline, CDR1 is SGHNT, CDR2 YYREEE (reference sequence).

The genes are TRBV7-9 and TRBJ1-5, with TRBD1 matching over 9 bases. This CDR3 contains 16 residues. Per germline, CDR1 SEHNR and CDR2 FQNEAQ (reference sequence). With V trimmed by 0 bases and J by 6 bases, 6 bases remained unmatched. CDR3 sequence: CASSLAHGTGRQPQHF. The CDR3 DNA sequence: TGTGCCAGCAGCTTAGCCCATGGGACAGGGCGTCAGCCCCAGCATTTT.

The chain uses TRBV7-9 and TRBJ2-7; 12 nucleotides agree with TRBD1. This CDR3 has 15 residues. J gave up 4 bases and V 3 bases, and 4 bases lay outside the gene matches. Germline V CDR1 and CDR2: SEHNR, FQNEAQ (reference sequence). Here the CDR3 reads CASSFGTGGRYEQYF. CDR3 in DNA: TGTGCCAGCAGCTTCGGGACAGGGGGCAGGTACGAGCAGTACTTC.

This clonotype was picked up one time. The rearrangement uses TRBV20-1 and TRBJ2-3, with TRBD2 matching 11 bases. The germline V gene has CDR1 DFQATT and CDR2 SNEGSKA (reference sequence). This CDR3 is 19 amino acids long. Trimming removed 3 bases from V and 5 bases from J; junction bases left unmatched: 19. CDR3 region: CSASQRSSGRTRYGDTQYF. The DNA of the CDR3 is TGCAGTGCTAGTCAACGGTCTAGCGGGAGGACCCGTTACGGAGATACGCAGTATTTT.

This clonotype was observed a handful of times. The chain joins TRBV6-5 to TRBJ1-6; weak D call: TRBD1 (5 bases). The V end lost 4 bases, the J end lost 0 bases, and 13 bases lay between the germline ends. Germline V gene sequence: CDR1 MNHEY, CDR2 SVGAGI. The CDR3 is made up of 17 amino acids. The CDR3 sequence is CASSWTTQSSYNSPLHF. DNA of the CDR3: TGTGCCAGCAGTTGGACAACTCAGAGCTCCTATAATTCACCCCTCCACTTT.